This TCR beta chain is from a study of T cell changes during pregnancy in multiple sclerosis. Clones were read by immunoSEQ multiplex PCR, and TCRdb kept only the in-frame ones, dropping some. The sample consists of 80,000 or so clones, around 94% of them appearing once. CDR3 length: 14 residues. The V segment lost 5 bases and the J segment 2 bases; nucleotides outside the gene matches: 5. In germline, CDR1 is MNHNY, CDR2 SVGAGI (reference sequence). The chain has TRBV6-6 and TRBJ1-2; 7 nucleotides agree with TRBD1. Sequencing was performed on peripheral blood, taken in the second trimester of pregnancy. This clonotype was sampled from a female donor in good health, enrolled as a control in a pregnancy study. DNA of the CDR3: TGTGCCAGCAGTCCTTCGACAGGGAACTATGGCTACACCTTC. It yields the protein CASSPSTGNYGYTF.